The sequence of this T cell receptor beta chain was determined in a study of T cell repertoires in cytomegalovirus infection. TCRdb reprocessed the reads via MiXCR and lists one record per CDR3 protein. The sample has around 260,000 distinct CDR3 sequences; less than 9.5% are singletons. The CDR3 consists of 15 residues. The V gene's germline CDR1 is KGHSH and CDR2 LQKENI. The trim removed 5 bases at V and 7 bases at J, leaving 9 bases unmatched. This clonotype was counted only a few times. This clonotype originated in a human donor in good health (CMV status not recorded). Some clones in this sample may be carry-over from other donors' samples. The sample taken for sequencing was PBMCs. The J gene is TRBJ2-2, the V gene TRBV18; 8 bases align to TRBD2. The CDR3 DNA reads TGTGCCAGCTCATCGCCGGGACTAGGAGACGGGGAGCTGTTTTTT. Residues: CASSSPGLGDGELFF.